The 10 T cell receptor beta chains listed next were all sequenced from one sample in a study of blood T cell repertoires in COVID-19. Method: immunoSEQ multiplex PCR; TCRdb's copy keeps in-frame clones and lacks some. This table has over 30,000 clones, about 74% appearing once. Source material: peripheral blood. The receptors stem from a human donor in a cohort sampled during active COVID-19.

The chain combines TRBV7-8 with TRBJ1-4; 8 bases match TRBD1. The ends lost 4 bases at V and 3 bases at J; junction bases unmatched: 1. CDR3 size: 14 residues. The germline gives CDR1 SGHVS, CDR2 FQNEAQ. CDR3 DNA: TGTGCCAGCAGCTGGACAGGGTCTAATGAAAAACTGTTTTTT. Translation: CASSWTGSNEKLFF.

The gene calls are TRBV5-1 and TRBJ2-5; D not resolved. The CDR3 covers 17 residues. Per the germline V gene, CDR1 is SGHRS and CDR2 is YFSETQ. Trimming took 2 bases from V and 4 from J, leaving 21 bases between them. The DNA for the CDR3 is TGCGCCAGCAGCTTCTCAGCAACAGCAGGTTCCGGAGAGACCCAGTACTTC. Translation gives CASSFSATAGSGETQYF.

This clone was seen a handful of times. The J gene is TRBJ2-1, the V gene TRBV5-1; D gene unclear. V lost 4 bases to trimming and J lost 7 bases, with 18 bases between them. The CDR3 is 15 residues long. The germline gives CDR1 SGHRS, CDR2 YFSETQ. The CDR3 region has the DNA TGCGCCAGCAGCGATCCCTCTAGTACCTTAAATGAGCAGTTCTTC. Translating it yields CASSDPSSTLNEQFF.

The DNA of the CDR3 is TGCGCCAGCAGCCCAGCGGTGGGAACAGGAAACACCATATATTTT. As protein: CASSPAVGTGNTIYF. This chain joins TRBV5-1 and TRBJ1-3; D remains unclear. The germline V and J ends were trimmed by 4 bases and 4 bases, with 15 bases remaining between them. Germline V lookup: CDR1 SGHRS, CDR2 YFSETQ. There are 15 residues in the CDR3.

The chain employs TRBV7-2 and TRBJ2-1, with TRBD2 identical over 7 bases. The CDR3 totals 15 residues. The V and J ends lost 8 bases and 3 bases, in that order; junction bases with no gene match: 10. CDR1 SGHTA and CDR2 FQGNSA come from the germline V gene. CDR3 sequence: CASAYRDYNYNEQFF. CDR3 coding DNA: TGTGCCAGCGCCTACCGGGACTATAACTACAATGAGCAGTTCTTC.

The chain links TRBV7-2 to TRBJ2-2, with 8 nucleotides matching TRBD1. J lost 5 bases, V lost 4 bases, and 6 bases had no gene match. The CDR3 runs to 15 residues. CDR1 is SGHTA and CDR2 is FQGNSA in the germline V gene. DNA for the CDR3: TGTGCCAGCAGCTCGGACAGGGCGAGGACCGGGGAGCTGTTTTTT. As protein: CASSSDRARTGELFF.

This clone was observed a handful of times. V gene TRBV5-1 combines with J gene TRBJ1-3; 7 bases match TRBD1. The V and J ends lost 0 bases and 2 bases, in that order; junction bases with no gene match: 5. The length of the CDR3 is 16 residues. CDR1 and CDR2 from the germline V gene are SGHRS and YFSETQ. The CDR3 nucleotides are TGCGCCAGCAGCTTGGGGACAGGTGCAACTGGAAACACCATATATTTT. Its protein is CASSLGTGATGNTIYF.

The chain links TRBV19 to TRBJ2-1; the match to TRBD2 covers 10 bases. J lost 6 bases, V lost 5 bases, and 7 bases had no gene match. The CDR3 loop spans 15 amino acids. Germline CDR1 is LNHDA and CDR2 is SQIVND (reference sequence). CDR3 in amino acids: CASSLAGDRPNEQFF. Here the CDR3 DNA reads TGTGCCAGTAGTCTAGCGGGAGATCGCCCCAATGAGCAGTTCTTC.

This chain uses TRBV28 with TRBJ2-5; 7 bases fit TRBD1. Germline trimming cut 4 bases from V and 0 bases from J; bases unmatched to any gene: 8. The germline V gene encodes CDR1 MDHEN and CDR2 SYDVKM. The CDR3 contains 16 residues. Here the CDR3 reads CASSSYRGQYQETQYF. The CDR3 bases are TGTGCCAGCAGTTCCTACAGGGGCCAGTACCAAGAGACCCAGTACTTC.

Written as DNA, the CDR3 is TGTGCCAGCAGAACAGGGGACGCGGAGCAGTACTTC. It encodes CASRTGDAEQYF. The chain couples TRBV6-5 to TRBJ2-7; 7 bases agree with TRBD1. This CDR3 comprises 12 residues. Germline V gene data show CDR1 as MNHEY and CDR2 as SVGAGI. Trimming removed 6 bases from V and 7 bases from J; junction bases left unmatched: 6.